The 4 T cell receptor beta chains listed next were all sequenced from one sample in a study of blood T cell repertoires in COVID-19. Sequenced by immunoSEQ multiplex PCR; TCRdb stores in-frame clones only, minus some. The sample has tens of thousands of clones, 89% seen once. Sequenced sample: peripheral blood. The source is a man aged 50 or older with active COVID-19.

This clone occurred once. The V gene is TRBV9, the J gene TRBJ2-3, with 12 nucleotides matching TRBD2. Germline V gives CDR1 SGDLS, CDR2 YYNGEE. The CDR3 covers 16 residues. Trimming cost V 4 bases and J 0 bases; bases outside gene matches: 3. The CDR3, as DNA: TGTGCCAGCAGCATCACTAGCGGGAGGAGCACAGATACGCAGTATTTT. Its protein product is CASSITSGRSTDTQYF.

The rearrangement uses TRBV5-4 and TRBJ2-3; 10 bases align to TRBD2. This CDR3 is built from 17 residues. The germline gives CDR1 SGHNT, CDR2 YYREEE (reference sequence). Trimming cost V 3 bases and J 4 bases; bases outside gene matches: 11. CDR3 sequence reads: CASSSGMRLAGADTQYF. The CDR3 DNA is TGTGCCAGCAGCTCCGGGATGAGGCTAGCGGGGGCAGATACGCAGTATTTT.

V usage is TRBV24-1 and J usage is TRBJ2-2; D gene ambiguous. The CDR3 contains 14 residues. V lost 3 bases and J 5 bases, leaving 9 bases between the germline ends. Germline CDR1 and CDR2: KGHDR and SFDVKD. CDR3 loop: CATSDRRVTGELFF. The DNA for the CDR3 is TGTGCCACCAGTGATCGACGGGTTACCGGGGAGCTGTTTTTT.

The rearrangement joins TRBV6-5 to TRBJ1-1; D might be TRBD1 (5 bases). The CDR3 totals 14 residues. V was trimmed by 0 bases and J by 4 bases, leaving 9 bases between them. The germline CDR1 and CDR2 sequences are MNHEY and SVGAGI. CDR3 coding DNA: TGTGCCAGCAGTTACTCGTCAGGGTTCACTGAAGCTTTCTTT. Encoded protein: CASSYSSGFTEAFF.